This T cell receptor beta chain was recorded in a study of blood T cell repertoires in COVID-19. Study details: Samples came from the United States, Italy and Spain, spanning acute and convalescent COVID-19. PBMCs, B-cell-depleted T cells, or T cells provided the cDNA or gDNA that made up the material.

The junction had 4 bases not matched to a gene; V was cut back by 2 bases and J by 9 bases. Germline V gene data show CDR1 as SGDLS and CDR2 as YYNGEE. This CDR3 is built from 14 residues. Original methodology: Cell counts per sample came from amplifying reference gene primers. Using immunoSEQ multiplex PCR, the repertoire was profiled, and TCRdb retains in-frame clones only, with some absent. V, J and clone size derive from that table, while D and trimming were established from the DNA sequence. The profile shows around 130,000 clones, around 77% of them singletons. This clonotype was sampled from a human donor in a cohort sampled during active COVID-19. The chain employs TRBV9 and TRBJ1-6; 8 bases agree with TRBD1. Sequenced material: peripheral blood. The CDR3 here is CASSVGTGLSPLHF. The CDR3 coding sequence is TGTGCCAGCAGCGTCGGGACAGGTCTTTCACCCCTCCACTTT.